Sequencing of this TCR beta chain was carried out in a study of OX40 agonist ivuxolimab in advanced cancers. Study background: Dosing consisted of intravenous ivuxolimab at 0.01 to 10 mg/kg every 2 weeks.

TCRdb's copy holds only in-frame clones and misses some; the assay was immunoSEQ multiplex PCR. The sample holds tens of thousands of clones, 88% seen once. Trimming cost V 6 bases and J 6 bases, with 23 bases left between them. The CDR3 spans 16 residues. Germline V gene lookup returns CDR1 KGHSH and CDR2 LQKENI. With respect to this clone: Its antigen remains unknown.

Points from the study as a whole: The authors also found low normalized T-cell clonal expansion in some nonresponders.

The chain combines TRBV18 with TRBJ1-2; D remains ambiguous. The starting material was CD4+ or CD8+ T cells sorted from blood, obtained in a trial of the OX40 agonist ivuxolimab. The clonotype was recovered from an adult with an advanced solid tumor such as melanoma, head and neck, liver or kidney cancer. The chain's CDR3 is CASSPDGTVGLDGYTF. The DNA of the CDR3 is TGTGCCAGCTCTCCGGACGGTACTGTAGGCCTGGATGGCTACACCTTC.